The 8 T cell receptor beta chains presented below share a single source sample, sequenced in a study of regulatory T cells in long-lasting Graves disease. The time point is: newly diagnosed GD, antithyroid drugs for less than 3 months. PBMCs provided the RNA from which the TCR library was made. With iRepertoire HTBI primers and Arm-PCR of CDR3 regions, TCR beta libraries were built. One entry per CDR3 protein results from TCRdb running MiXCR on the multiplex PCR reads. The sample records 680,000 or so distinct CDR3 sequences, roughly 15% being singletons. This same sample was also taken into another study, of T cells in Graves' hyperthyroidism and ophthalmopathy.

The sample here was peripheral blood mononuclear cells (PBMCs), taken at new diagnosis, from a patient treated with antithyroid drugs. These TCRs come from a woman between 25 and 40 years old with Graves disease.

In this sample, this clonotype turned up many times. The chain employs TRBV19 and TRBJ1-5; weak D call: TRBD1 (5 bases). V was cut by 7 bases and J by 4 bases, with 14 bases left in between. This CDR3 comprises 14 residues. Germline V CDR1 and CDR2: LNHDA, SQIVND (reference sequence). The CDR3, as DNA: TGTGCCAGTACCCTGAGGGGACCGAATCAGCCCCAGCATTTT. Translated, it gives CASTLRGPNQPQHF.

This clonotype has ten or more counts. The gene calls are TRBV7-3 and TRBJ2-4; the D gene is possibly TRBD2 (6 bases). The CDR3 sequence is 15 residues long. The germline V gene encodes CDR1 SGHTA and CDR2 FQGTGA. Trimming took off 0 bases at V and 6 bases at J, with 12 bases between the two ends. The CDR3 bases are TGTGCCAGCAGCTTAACGAGGGGACTCAGAAACATTCAGTACTTC. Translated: CASSLTRGLRNIQYF.

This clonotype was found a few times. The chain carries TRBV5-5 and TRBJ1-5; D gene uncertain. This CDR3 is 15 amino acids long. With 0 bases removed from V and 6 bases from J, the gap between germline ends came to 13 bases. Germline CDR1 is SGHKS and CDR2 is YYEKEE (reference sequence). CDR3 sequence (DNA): TGTGCCAGCAGCTTGGCCGTCTGGGATGTTCAGCCCCAGCATTTT. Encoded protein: CASSLAVWDVQPQHF.

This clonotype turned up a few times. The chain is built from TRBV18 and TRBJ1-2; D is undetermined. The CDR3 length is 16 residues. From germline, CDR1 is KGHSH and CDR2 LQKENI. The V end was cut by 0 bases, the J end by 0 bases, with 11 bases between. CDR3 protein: CASSPPGRPPNYGYTF. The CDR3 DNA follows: TGTGCCAGCTCACCACCGGGCAGACCTCCTAACTATGGCTACACCTTC.

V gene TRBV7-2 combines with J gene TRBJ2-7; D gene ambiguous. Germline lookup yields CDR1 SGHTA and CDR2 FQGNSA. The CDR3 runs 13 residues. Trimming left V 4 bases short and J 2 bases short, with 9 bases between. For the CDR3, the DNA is TGTGCCAGCAGCTCGGAGTGGGCCTACGAGCAGTACTTC. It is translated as CASSSEWAYEQYF.

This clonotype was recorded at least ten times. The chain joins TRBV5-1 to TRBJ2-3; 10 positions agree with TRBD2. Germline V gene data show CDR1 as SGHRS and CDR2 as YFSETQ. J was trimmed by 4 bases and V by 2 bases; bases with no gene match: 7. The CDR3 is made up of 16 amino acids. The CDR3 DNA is TGCGCCAGCAGCTTCACTCCTAGCGGGAGCGCAGATACGCAGTATTTT. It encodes CASSFTPSGSADTQYF.

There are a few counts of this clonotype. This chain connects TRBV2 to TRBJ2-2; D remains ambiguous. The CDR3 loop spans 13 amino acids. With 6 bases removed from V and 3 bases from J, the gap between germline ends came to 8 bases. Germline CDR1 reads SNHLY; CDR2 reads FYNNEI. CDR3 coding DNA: TGTGCCAGCAGAAGGCAATACACCGGGGAGCTGTTTTTT. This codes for CASRRQYTGELFF.

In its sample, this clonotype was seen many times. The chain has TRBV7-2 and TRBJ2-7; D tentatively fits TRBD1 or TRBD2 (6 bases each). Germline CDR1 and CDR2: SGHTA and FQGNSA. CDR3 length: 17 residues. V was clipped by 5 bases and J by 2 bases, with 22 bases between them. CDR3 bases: TGTGCCAGCAGCCTTCAATCCCGACTAGGGGGAGCCTACGAGCAGTACTTC. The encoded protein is CASSLQSRLGGAYEQYF.